Presented here are 32 T cell receptor beta chains from one specimen sequenced in a study of control samples from healthy donors and cancer patients. The table came from immunoSEQ multiplex PCR; TCRdb's copy has only in-frame clones and leaves some out. Of roughly 50,000 clones in the sample, 85% to 95% were seen once. What was sequenced was blood. These receptors were taken from a man aged 25 to 40 in good health.

The chain employs TRBV4-3 and TRBJ1-2; D gene ambiguous. V was pared by 0 bases and J by 1 base, with 12 bases between. This CDR3 region has 16 residues. Per the germline V gene, CDR1 is LGHNA and CDR2 is YSLEER. The CDR3 reads CASSQDQQGYNYGYTF. DNA of the CDR3: TGCGCCAGCAGCCAAGATCAGCAAGGGTATAACTATGGCTACACCTTC.

The J gene is TRBJ1-1, the V gene TRBV11-3, with a weak D call TRBD1 (6 bases). The V end lost 5 bases, the J end lost 5 bases, and 12 bases lay between the germline ends. The CDR3 loop spans 13 amino acids. Germline-derived CDR1 and CDR2 are SGHNT and YENEEA. CDR3 protein: CASSQGHGTEAFF. The CDR3 DNA is TGTGCCAGCAGCCAGGGGCATGGGACTGAAGCTTTCTTT.

The chain carries TRBV14 and TRBJ2-1; 7 nucleotides line up with TRBD1. V lost 3 bases to trimming and J lost 5 bases; unmatched junction nucleotides: 7. The CDR3 is 15 residues long. Germline CDR1 and CDR2: SGHDN and FVKESK. The CDR3 nucleotides are TGTGCCAGCAGCCACCTAGGGGGCTCGAACAATGAGCAGTTCTTC. It translates to CASSHLGGSNNEQFF.

The chain recombines TRBV7-3 with TRBJ1-1; the match to TRBD1 covers 8 bases. This CDR3 has 15 amino acids. The germline CDR1 and CDR2 sequences are SGHTA and FQGTGA. V shed 3 bases, J shed 4 bases, and the junction held 7 bases outside the gene matches. In DNA form, the CDR3 reads TGTGCCAGCAGCTTGGGTTCGGGACAGGTCACTGAAGCTTTCTTT. Amino acids: CASSLGSGQVTEAFF.

The chain joins TRBV6-5 to TRBJ2-2; D possibly matches TRBD1 or TRBD2 (6 bases each). CDR1 and CDR2 (germline): MNHEY, SVGAGI. This CDR3 region has 14 residues. V was pared by 4 bases and J by 5 bases, with 11 bases between. The CDR3 DNA reads as TGTGCCAGCAGTTCGGGGGCCAAGACCGGGGAGCTGTTTTTT. Translated: CASSSGAKTGELFF.

This rearrangement joins TRBV7-3 to TRBJ2-7, with a weak D call TRBD2 (5 bases). Germline CDR1 and CDR2: SGHTA and FQGTGA. V was cut by 5 bases and J by 3 bases, with 17 bases left in between. This CDR3 region has 15 residues. CDR3 bases: TGTGCCAGCAGCCCTCTTGAGCGGAACGACTACGAGCAGTACTTC. It yields the protein CASSPLERNDYEQYF.

This clone was seen a few times. Different DNA sequences within this sample yield the same CDR3. Written as DNA, the CDR3 is TGTGCCAGCTCACCAGAGGCAGGCGGACGCACTGAAGCTTTCTTT. Protein: CASSPEAGGRTEAFF. This chain connects TRBV18 to TRBJ1-1; D gene ambiguous. Germline CDR1 KGHSH, CDR2 LQKENI. The CDR3 loop spans 15 amino acids. The ends were cut back, 2 bases at V and 4 bases at J, with 14 bases in the middle.

V usage is TRBV6-2 or TRBV6-3 and J usage is TRBJ1-2, with 8 bases identical to TRBD1. There are 14 residues in the CDR3. V lost 5 bases and J lost 4; bases outside the gene matches: 6. The V gene's germline CDR1 is MNHEY and CDR2 SVGEGT. The DNA of the CDR3 is TGTGCCAGCAGTACTGGACAGGGATCCTATGGCTACACCTTC. Its translation is CASSTGQGSYGYTF.

J is TRBJ2-7 and V is TRBV19; 9 bases map to TRBD1. After removal of 6 bases from V and 5 bases from J, the junction contained 8 bases not matched to a gene. The CDR3 is 14 residues long. Germline V gene lookup returns CDR1 LNHDA and CDR2 SQIVND (reference sequence). The CDR3 sequence: CASRTGTGLDEQYF. The CDR3 DNA reads as TGTGCCAGTAGAACCGGGACAGGGTTGGACGAGCAGTACTTC.

This chain links TRBV6-2 or TRBV6-3 with TRBJ1-5, with TRBD1 identical over 7 bases. CDR3 length equals 13 residues. Germline V gives CDR1 MNHEY, CDR2 SVGEGT. V lost 6 bases and J lost 15; bases outside the gene matches: 14. The CDR3, as DNA: TGTGCCAGCAGCCAAGTTGTCGGGACAGACGGGCATTTT. Translating gives CASSQVVGTDGHF.

The J gene is TRBJ2-3, the V gene TRBV6-4, with D tentatively TRBD2 (5 bases). CDR3 length: 14 amino acids. V lost 0 bases and J lost 1, with 5 bases in between. CDR1 MRHNA and CDR2 SNTAGT come from the germline V gene. CDR3 in amino acids: CASSDSGGTDTQYF. DNA of the CDR3: TGTGCCAGCAGTGACTCCGGGGGCACAGATACGCAGTATTTT.

The chain recombines TRBV6-4 with TRBJ2-2; the D gene is possibly TRBD1 (6 bases). This CDR3 is 14 amino acids long. Trimming removed 4 bases from V and 4 bases from J, with 10 bases in between. Germline V gene data show CDR1 as MRHNA and CDR2 as SNTAGT. CDR3 loop: CASSVQGFTGELFF. The DNA of the CDR3 is TGTGCCAGCAGTGTACAGGGTTTCACCGGGGAGCTGTTTTTT.

The chain links TRBV28 to TRBJ1-5; D may be TRBD1 (5 bases). The CDR3 is made up of 16 amino acids. V lost 2 bases and J 2 bases, leaving 13 bases between the germline ends. In germline, CDR1 is MDHEN, CDR2 SYDVKM. The CDR3 nucleotides are TGTGCCAGCAGTTTACAGCCAGGCAGGGGCAATCAGCCCCAGCATTTT. It translates to CASSLQPGRGNQPQHF.

The chain combines TRBV10-3 with TRBJ2-6; D is perhaps TRBD1 (5 bases). Trimming cost V 0 bases and J 4 bases, with 10 bases left between them. The CDR3 is made up of 16 amino acids. From germline, CDR1 is ENHRY and CDR2 SYGVKD. CDR3 DNA sequence: TGTGCCATCAGTGAGTCTCAGGGTTCAGGGGCCAACGTCCTGACTTTC. Its protein is CAISESQGSGANVLTF.

V gene TRBV19 combines with J gene TRBJ2-2; a possible D gene is TRBD2 (6 bases). CDR3 length equals 15 residues. The V end was cut by 5 bases, the J end by 4 bases, with 14 bases between. Looked up from germline, CDR1 is LNHDA and CDR2 is SQIVND (reference sequence). The CDR3 bases are TGTGCCAGTAGTTCGACTAGTTACGCCACCGGGGAGCTGTTTTTT. Its translation is CASSSTSYATGELFF. Drawing the rest from reference TRBV19 and TRBJ2-2, the complete variable domain is DGGITQSPKYLFRKEGQNVTLSCEQNLNHDAMYWYRQDPGQGLRLIYYSQIVNDFQKGDIAEGYSVSREKKESFPLTVTSAQKNPTAFYLCASSSTSYATGELFFGEGSRLTVL.

The chain is built from TRBV5-6 and TRBJ2-5, with 8 bases lining up with TRBD2. After removal of 7 bases from V and 1 base from J, the junction contained 15 bases not matched to a gene. Germline V gene data show CDR1 as SGHDT and CDR2 as YYEEEE. CDR3 length: 17 residues. The CDR3 coding sequence is TGTGCCAGCGGATCGACTAGCGATGAGATTACCCAAGAGACCCAGTACTTC. Translated, it gives CASGSTSDEITQETQYF.

V usage is TRBV29-1 and J usage is TRBJ2-7; a possible D gene is TRBD1 (6 bases). CDR1 SQVTM and CDR2 ANQGSEA come from the germline V gene. Trimming stripped 8 bases from V and 2 bases from J, with 13 bases between. This CDR3 contains 12 residues. CDR3 coding DNA: TGCAGCTCCTTAGGGACAACCTACGAGCAGTACTTC. Translating it yields CSSLGTTYEQYF.

Concerning this clone itself: A junction end diverges from the germline sequence, so it may reflect a read error. This sequence joins TRBV11-2 and TRBJ1-6; D call uncertain. The CDR3 covers 16 residues. CDR1 is SGHAT, CDR2 FQNNGV, per germline. The CDR3: CASSLEADTDNSPLHF. CDR3 bases: TGTGCCAGCAGCCTAGAGGCCGACACTGATAATTCACCCCTCCACTTT.

This chain joins TRBV5-1 and TRBJ2-7; 8 bases fit TRBD1. V lost 5 bases to trimming and J lost 2 bases; unmatched junction nucleotides: 6. The CDR3 covers 14 residues. The germline V gene has CDR1 SGHRS and CDR2 YFSETQ. The CDR3 coding sequence is TGCGCCAGCAGGTTAGGGACAGGAGCCTACGAGCAGTACTTC. Residues: CASRLGTGAYEQYF.

The chain joins TRBV5-1 to TRBJ1-6; no reliable D call. Looked up from germline, CDR1 is SGHRS and CDR2 is YFSETQ. V shed 0 bases and J shed 6 bases, with 13 bases lying between them. This CDR3 has 16 amino acids. The chain's CDR3 is CASSLDAGEGNSPLHF. The CDR3 nucleotides are TGCGCCAGCAGCTTGGATGCGGGTGAAGGTAATTCACCCCTCCACTTT.

This chain joins TRBV19 and TRBJ1-5; 9 nucleotides align to TRBD1. The germline gives CDR1 LNHDA, CDR2 SQIVND (reference sequence). CDR3 size: 14 residues. The trim removed 9 bases at V and 7 bases at J, leaving 10 bases unmatched. CDR3 DNA: TGTGCCAGGGACGGACAGGGGATGAACCAGCCCCAGCATTTT. Protein sequence: CARDGQGMNQPQHF.

The count of this clone is one. The V and J genes are TRBV19 and TRBJ1-3; D ambiguous. V lost 2 bases and J lost 0, with 2 bases in between. The CDR3 contains 13 residues. Germline CDR1 is LNHDA and CDR2 is SQIVND (reference sequence). DNA of the CDR3: TGTGCCAGTAGTATATCCTCTGGAAACACCATATATTTT. Translated, it gives CASSISSGNTIYF.

The chain combines TRBV27 with TRBJ1-1, with 7 bases that match TRBD1. The CDR3 sequence is 15 residues long. CDR1 is MNHEY, CDR2 SMNVEV, per germline (reference sequence). Trimming removed 3 bases from V and 0 bases from J; junction bases left unmatched: 4. In DNA form, the CDR3 reads TGTGCCAGCAGTTTCCGACAGGGATTGAACACTGAAGCTTTCTTT. Encoded protein: CASSFRQGLNTEAFF.

The gene calls are TRBV6-5 and TRBJ1-2; the D is unclear. The germline V gene has CDR1 MNHEY and CDR2 SVGAGI. The CDR3 loop spans 15 amino acids. V lost 6 bases and J 4 bases, leaving 18 bases between the germline ends. The CDR3 DNA sequence: TGTGCCAGCAGCCCCACAAGTGGAGGTTCCTATGGCTACACCTTC. Protein sequence: CASSPTSGGSYGYTF.

J is TRBJ2-1 and V is TRBV11-2; 7 bases map to TRBD2. Germline CDR1 is SGHAT and CDR2 is FQNNGV. The CDR3 is 16 residues long. Unmatched junction bases numbered 12, after V lost 3 bases and J lost 7 bases. CDR3 in amino acids: CASSLSGGGSGNEQFF. CDR3 DNA: TGTGCCAGCAGCTTGTCAGGAGGCGGGAGTGGTAATGAGCAGTTCTTC.

This sequence joins TRBV19 and TRBJ2-1; D is undetermined. This CDR3 region has 12 residues. V shed 3 bases and J shed 8 bases, with 8 bases lying between them. Germline CDR1 LNHDA, CDR2 SQIVND (reference sequence). The CDR3 nucleotides are TGTGCCAGTAGTATCCCGGCCCATGAGCAGTTCTTC. Translating it yields CASSIPAHEQFF.

The CDR3 DNA sequence: TGTGCCTGGAGTGCCGGGACGGGGAGCTCCTACGAGCAGTACTTC. Translated, it gives CAWSAGTGSSYEQYF. This chain links TRBV30 with TRBJ2-7; D may match TRBD1 or TRBD2 (5 bases each). The CDR3 is 15 amino acids. CDR1 and CDR2 (germline): GTSNPN, SVGIG (reference sequence). V lost 1 base and J 0 bases, leaving 13 bases between the germline ends.

This chain links TRBV4-3 with TRBJ1-2; a possible D gene is TRBD1 (5 bases). The CDR3 extends over 16 amino acids. Per the germline V gene, CDR1 is LGHNA and CDR2 is YSLEER. Deletions cut 4 bases from V and 3 bases from J, with 18 bases between. The CDR3 spells CASSPSLGQGDYGYTF. As DNA, the CDR3 is TGCGCCAGCAGCCCATCCCTGGGGCAGGGCGACTATGGCTACACCTTC.

This clone was observed once. In DNA, the CDR3 is TGCGCCAGCAGGGAACAAGAGACCCAGTACTTC. The encoded protein is CASREQETQYF. This sequence joins TRBV5-1 and TRBJ2-5; D is unclear. V was pared by 5 bases and J by 2 bases, with 4 bases between. This CDR3 is 11 amino acids long. The germline gives CDR1 SGHRS, CDR2 YFSETQ. Looking up the rest from reference TRBV5-1 and TRBJ2-5 gives the full variable domain: KAGVTQTPRYLIKTRGQQVTLSCSPISGHRSVSWYQQTPGQGLQFLFEYFSETQRNKGNFPGRFSGRQFSNSRSEMNVSTLELGDSALYLCASREQETQYFGPGTRLLVL.

The V call is TRBV6-5, the J call TRBJ1-4; D is possibly TRBD1 (5 bases). Between the trimmed V and J ends, which lost 2 bases and 0 bases, there was a span of 10 bases. The length of the CDR3 is 16 residues. Germline V gene lookup returns CDR1 MNHEY and CDR2 SVGAGI. The CDR3 nucleotides are TGTGCCAGCAGTTACCAAAAACAGGCAACTAATGAAAAACTGTTTTTT. Its protein product is CASSYQKQATNEKLFF.

The V and J genes are TRBV12-3 or TRBV12-4 and TRBJ2-5, with a tentative D call TRBD2 (6 bases). The CDR3 consists of 13 residues. V shed 6 bases and J shed 3 bases, with 11 bases lying between them. CDR3 DNA: TGTGCCAGCAGGATAGGCGGGGAAGAGACCCAGTACTTC. It specifies CASRIGGEETQYF.

V and J are TRBV5-1 and TRBJ2-5, with D possibly being TRBD2 (6 bases). CDR3 length equals 15 residues. In germline, CDR1 is SGHRS, CDR2 YFSETQ. V gave up 4 bases and J gave up 2 bases, with 15 bases separating them. In nucleotides, the CDR3 is TGCGCCAGCAGCCAAGCTTCCCGGGGGCAAGAGACCCAGTACTTC. This translates into CASSQASRGQETQYF.